Shown below are 5 T cell receptor beta chains from a single sample sequenced in a study of CD8+ T cells in alopecia areata. Sequencing templates came from extracted RNA that was reverse transcribed into cDNA. Sequencing was performed with immunoSEQ multiplex PCR; in TCRdb, only in-frame clones are kept and a portion is missing. This sample has approximately 210,000 clones, with approximately 72% found just once. The treatment denotes: oral pan-JAK inhibitor, 5-10 mg twice daily. Here the sequenced sample was CD4+ T cells sorted from blood, taken at approximately week 42, from a patient treated with tofacitinib. The receptors here all came from a human donor with alopecia areata.

This clone was seen a handful of times. The genes are TRBV7-2 and TRBJ2-5; D uncertain. This CDR3 region has 12 residues. V lost 0 bases, J lost 5 bases, and 4 bases lay in between. Per germline, CDR1 SGHTA and CDR2 FQGNSA. CDR3 loop: CASSLALETQYF. CDR3 nucleotide sequence: TGTGCCAGCAGCTTAGCGCTGGAGACCCAGTACTTC.

The J gene is TRBJ2-1, the V gene TRBV2, with D possibly matching TRBD2 (6 bases). The CDR3 is made up of 14 amino acids. Germline CDR1 SNHLY, CDR2 FYNNEI. The V end lost 6 bases, the J end lost 7 bases, and 16 bases lay between the germline ends. The CDR3 nucleotides read TGTGCCAGCAGGTATCGACTAGACACGAATGAGCAGTTCTTC. Translation: CASRYRLDTNEQFF.

V gene TRBV29-1 combines with J gene TRBJ2-2; the D is unclear. Trimming took off 8 bases at V and 5 bases at J, with 12 bases between the two ends. The CDR3 is 12 residues long. Germline lookup yields CDR1 SQVTM and CDR2 ANQGSEA. CDR3 bases: TGCAGCCATATGGAGACAACCGGGGAGCTGTTTTTT. This gives the protein CSHMETTGELFF.

The chain employs TRBV4-3 and TRBJ2-6; possibly TRBD1 or TRBD2 for D (5 bases each). CDR1 is LGHNA and CDR2 is YSLEER in the germline V gene. The CDR3 loop spans 14 amino acids. V lost 0 bases and J 10 bases, leaving 10 bases between the germline ends. Here the CDR3 reads CASSQEGTDNVLTF. The CDR3 DNA reads as TGCGCCAGCAGCCAAGAAGGGACCGATAACGTCCTGACTTTC.

The CDR3 region is CASSPTGRAEAFF. For the CDR3, the DNA is TGTGCCAGCAGTCCGACAGGGAGAGCTGAAGCTTTCTTT. This chain joins TRBV27 and TRBJ1-1, with 7 bases identical to TRBD1. From germline, CDR1 is MNHEY and CDR2 SMNVEV (reference sequence). The junction had 6 bases not matched to a gene; V was cut back by 5 bases and J by 6 bases. This CDR3 has 13 residues.